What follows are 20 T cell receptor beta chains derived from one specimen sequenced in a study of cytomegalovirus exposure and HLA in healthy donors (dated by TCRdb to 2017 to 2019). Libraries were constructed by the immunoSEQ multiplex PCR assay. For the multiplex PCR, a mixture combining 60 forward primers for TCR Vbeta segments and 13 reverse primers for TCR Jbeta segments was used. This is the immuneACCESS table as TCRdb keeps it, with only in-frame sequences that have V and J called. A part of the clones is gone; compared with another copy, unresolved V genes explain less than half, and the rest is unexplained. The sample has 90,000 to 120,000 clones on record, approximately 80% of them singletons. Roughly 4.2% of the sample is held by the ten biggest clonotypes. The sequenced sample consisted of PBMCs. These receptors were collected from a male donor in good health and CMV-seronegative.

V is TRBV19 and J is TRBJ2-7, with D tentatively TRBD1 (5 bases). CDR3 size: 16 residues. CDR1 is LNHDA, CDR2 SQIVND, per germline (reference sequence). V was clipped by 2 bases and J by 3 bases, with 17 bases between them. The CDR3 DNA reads TGTGCCAGTAGTATAAGGGGTTCCGGTCTCAACTACGAGCAGTACTTC. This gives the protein CASSIRGSGLNYEQYF. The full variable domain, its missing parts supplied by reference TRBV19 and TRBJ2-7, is DGGITQSPKYLFRKEGQNVTLSCEQNLNHDAMYWYRQDPGQGLRLIYYSQIVNDFQKGDIAEGYSVSREKKESFPLTVTSAQKNPTAFYLCASSIRGSGLNYEQYFGPGTRLTVT.

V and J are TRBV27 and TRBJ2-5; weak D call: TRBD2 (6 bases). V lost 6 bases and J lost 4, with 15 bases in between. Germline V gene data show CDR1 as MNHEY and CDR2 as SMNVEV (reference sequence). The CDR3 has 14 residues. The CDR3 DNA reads TGTGCCAGCAGACCGGGACTGCCCCCAGAGACCCAGTACTTC. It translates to CASRPGLPPETQYF.

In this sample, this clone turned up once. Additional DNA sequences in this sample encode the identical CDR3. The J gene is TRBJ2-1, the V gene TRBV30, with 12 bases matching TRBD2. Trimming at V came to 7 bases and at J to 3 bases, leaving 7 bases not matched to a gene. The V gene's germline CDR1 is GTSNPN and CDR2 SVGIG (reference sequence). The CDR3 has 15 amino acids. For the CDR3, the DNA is TGTGCCTCCCCTCTAGCGGGAGGGCTCTACAATGAGCAGTTCTTC. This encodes CASPLAGGLYNEQFF.

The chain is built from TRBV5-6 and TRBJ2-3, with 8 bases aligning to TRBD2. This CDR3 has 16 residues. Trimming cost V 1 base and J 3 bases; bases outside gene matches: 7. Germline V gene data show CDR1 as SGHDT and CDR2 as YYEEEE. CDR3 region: CASSLRSGSRTDTQYF. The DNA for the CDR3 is TGTGCCAGCAGCTTGAGGAGCGGGAGTCGGACAGATACGCAGTATTTT.

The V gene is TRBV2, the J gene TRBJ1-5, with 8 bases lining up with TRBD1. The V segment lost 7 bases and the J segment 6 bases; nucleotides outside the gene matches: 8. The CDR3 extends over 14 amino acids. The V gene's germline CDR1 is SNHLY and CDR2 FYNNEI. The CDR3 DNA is TGTGCCAGCACTTGGACAGGGAAGGGTCAGCCCCAGCATTTT. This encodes CASTWTGKGQPQHF.

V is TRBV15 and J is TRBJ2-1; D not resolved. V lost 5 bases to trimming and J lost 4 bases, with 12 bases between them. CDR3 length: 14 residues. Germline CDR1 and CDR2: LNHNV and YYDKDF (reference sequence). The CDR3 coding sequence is TGTGCCACCAGCCAAAACAACCGTTACAATGAGCAGTTCTTC. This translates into CATSQNNRYNEQFF.

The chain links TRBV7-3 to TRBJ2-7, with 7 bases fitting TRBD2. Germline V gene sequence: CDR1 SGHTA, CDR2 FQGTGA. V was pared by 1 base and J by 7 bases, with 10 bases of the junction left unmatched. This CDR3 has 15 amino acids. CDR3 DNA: TGTGCCAGCAGCTTAAGCGGAACTAGCGCTGGGGAGCAGTACTTC. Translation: CASSLSGTSAGEQYF.

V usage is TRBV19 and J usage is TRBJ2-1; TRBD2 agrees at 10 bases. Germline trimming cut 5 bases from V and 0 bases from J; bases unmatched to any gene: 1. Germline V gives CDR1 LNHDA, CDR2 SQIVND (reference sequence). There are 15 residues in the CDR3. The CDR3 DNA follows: TGTGCCAGTAGTGCTAGCGGGAGCTCCTACAATGAGCAGTTCTTC. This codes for CASSASGSSYNEQFF.

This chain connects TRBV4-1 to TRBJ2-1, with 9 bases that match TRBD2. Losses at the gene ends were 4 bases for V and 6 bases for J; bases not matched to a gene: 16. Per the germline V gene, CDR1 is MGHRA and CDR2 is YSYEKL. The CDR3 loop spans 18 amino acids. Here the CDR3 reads CASSRVAAGGGYTNEQFF. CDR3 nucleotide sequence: TGCGCCAGCAGCCGGGTTGCGGCGGGAGGGGGGTACACCAATGAGCAGTTCTTC.

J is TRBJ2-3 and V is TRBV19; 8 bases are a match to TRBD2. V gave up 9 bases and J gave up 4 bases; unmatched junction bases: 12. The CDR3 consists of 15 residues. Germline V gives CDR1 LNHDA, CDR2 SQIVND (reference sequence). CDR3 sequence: CASSPSGRSADTQYF. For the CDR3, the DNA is TGTGCCAGCTCCCCCAGCGGGAGAAGTGCAGATACGCAGTATTTT.

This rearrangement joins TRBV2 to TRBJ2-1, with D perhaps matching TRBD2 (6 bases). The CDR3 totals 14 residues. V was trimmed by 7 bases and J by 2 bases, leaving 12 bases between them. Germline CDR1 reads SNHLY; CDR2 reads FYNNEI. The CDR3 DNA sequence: TGTGCCAGCAAAAGCGGGTTGACCTACAATGAGCAGTTCTTC. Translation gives CASKSGLTYNEQFF. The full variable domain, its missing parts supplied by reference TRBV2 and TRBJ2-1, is EPEVTQTPSHQVTQMGQEVILRCVPISNHLYFYWYRQILGQKVEFLVSFYNNEISEKSEIFDDQFSVERPDGSNFTLKIRSTKLEDSAMYFCASKSGLTYNEQFFGPGTRLTVL.

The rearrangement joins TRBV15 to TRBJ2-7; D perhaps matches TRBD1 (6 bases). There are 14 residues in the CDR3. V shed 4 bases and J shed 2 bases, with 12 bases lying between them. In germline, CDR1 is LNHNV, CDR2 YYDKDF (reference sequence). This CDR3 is CATSKRQDAYEQYF. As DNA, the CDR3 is TGTGCCACCAGCAAAAGACAGGACGCCTACGAGCAGTACTTC.

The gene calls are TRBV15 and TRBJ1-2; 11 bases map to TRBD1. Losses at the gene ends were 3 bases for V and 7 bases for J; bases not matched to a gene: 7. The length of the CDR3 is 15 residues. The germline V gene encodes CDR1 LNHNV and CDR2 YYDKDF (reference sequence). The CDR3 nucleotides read TGTGCCACCAGCAGGGACAGGGGGCGTTCGGGTGGCTACACCTTC. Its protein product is CATSRDRGRSGGYTF.

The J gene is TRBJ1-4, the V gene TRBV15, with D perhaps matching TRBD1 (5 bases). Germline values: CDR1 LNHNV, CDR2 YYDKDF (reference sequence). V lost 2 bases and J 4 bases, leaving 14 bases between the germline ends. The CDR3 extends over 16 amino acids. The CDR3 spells CATSRTLTADNEKLFF. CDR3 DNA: TGTGCCACCAGCAGAACCCTGACAGCTGATAATGAAAAACTGTTTTTT.

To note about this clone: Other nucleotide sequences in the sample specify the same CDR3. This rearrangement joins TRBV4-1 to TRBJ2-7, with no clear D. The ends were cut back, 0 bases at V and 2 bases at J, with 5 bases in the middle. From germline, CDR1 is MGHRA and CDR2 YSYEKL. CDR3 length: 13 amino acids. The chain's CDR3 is CASSQDLAYEQYF. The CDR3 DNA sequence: TGCGCCAGCAGCCAAGACCTCGCCTACGAGCAGTACTTC.

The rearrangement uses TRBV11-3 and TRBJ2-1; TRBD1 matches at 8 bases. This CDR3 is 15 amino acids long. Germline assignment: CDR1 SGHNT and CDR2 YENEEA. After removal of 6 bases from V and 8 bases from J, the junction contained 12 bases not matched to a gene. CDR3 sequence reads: CASRFTGGKFDEQFF. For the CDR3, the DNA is TGTGCCAGCAGATTCACAGGGGGTAAATTTGATGAGCAGTTCTTC.

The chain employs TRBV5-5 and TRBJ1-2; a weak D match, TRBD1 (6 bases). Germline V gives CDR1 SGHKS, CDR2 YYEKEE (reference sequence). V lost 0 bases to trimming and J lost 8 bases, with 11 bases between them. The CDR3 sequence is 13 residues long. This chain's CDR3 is CASSLGRGYGYTF. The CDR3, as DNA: TGTGCCAGCAGCTTGGGTAGGGGGTACGGCTACACCTTC. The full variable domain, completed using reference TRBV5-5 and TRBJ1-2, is DAGVTQSPTHLIKTRGQQVTLRCSPISGHKSVSWYQQVLGQGPQFIFQYYEKEERGRGNFPDRFSARQFPNYSSELNVNALLLGDSALYLCASSLGRGYGYTFGSGTRLTVV.

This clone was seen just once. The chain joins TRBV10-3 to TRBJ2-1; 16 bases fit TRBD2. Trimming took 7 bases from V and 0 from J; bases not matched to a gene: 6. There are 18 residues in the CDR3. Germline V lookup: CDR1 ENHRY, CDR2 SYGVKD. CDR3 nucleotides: TGTGCCATCACCCCGGGACTAGCGGGAGGGAGCTCCTACAATGAGCAGTTCTTC. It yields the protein CAITPGLAGGSSYNEQFF.

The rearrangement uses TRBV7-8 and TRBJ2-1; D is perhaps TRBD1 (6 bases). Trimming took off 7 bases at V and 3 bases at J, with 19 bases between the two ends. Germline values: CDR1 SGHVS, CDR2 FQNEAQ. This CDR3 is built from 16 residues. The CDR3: CASIPVGDINYNEQFF. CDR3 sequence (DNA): TGTGCCAGCATCCCCGTGGGGGACATCAACTACAATGAGCAGTTCTTC.

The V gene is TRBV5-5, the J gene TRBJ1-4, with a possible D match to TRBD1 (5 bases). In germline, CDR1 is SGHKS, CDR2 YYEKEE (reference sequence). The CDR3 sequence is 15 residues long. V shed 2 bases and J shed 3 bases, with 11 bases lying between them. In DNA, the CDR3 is TGTGCCAGCAGCTTAGGGGTTCCGGCTAATGAAAAACTGTTTTTT. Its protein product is CASSLGVPANEKLFF.